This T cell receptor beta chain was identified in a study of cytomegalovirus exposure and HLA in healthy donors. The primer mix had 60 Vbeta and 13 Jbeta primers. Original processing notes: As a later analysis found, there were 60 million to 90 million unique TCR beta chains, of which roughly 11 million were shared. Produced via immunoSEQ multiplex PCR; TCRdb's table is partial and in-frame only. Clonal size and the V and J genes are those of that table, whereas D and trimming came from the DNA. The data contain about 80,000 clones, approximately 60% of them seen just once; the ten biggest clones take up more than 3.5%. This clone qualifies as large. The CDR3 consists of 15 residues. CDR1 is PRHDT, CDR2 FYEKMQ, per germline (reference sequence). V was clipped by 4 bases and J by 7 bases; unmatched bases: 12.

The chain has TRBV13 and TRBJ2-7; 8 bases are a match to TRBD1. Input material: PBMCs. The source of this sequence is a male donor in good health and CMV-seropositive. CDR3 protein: CASSSGGAGGREQYF. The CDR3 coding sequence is TGTGCCAGCAGCTCTGGGGGCGCAGGGGGCCGGGAGCAGTACTTC.